This TCR beta chain was sequenced in a study of shared clonotypes between healthy human individuals. Study-wide points: A handful of donors held 5% to 5.5% of naive CD4 clonotypes in common.

The CDR3 consists of 13 residues. Trimming pared 0 bases from V and 6 bases from J, leaving 6 bases between. Germline lookup yields CDR1 LNHNV and CDR2 YYDKDF (reference sequence). To note about this clone: The antigen is undetermined.

DNA at around 190 ng, approximately 30,000 T cell genomes, went into sorted-subset replicate PCRs. This table comes from immunoSEQ multiplex PCR, and its TCRdb copy is limited to in-frame clones, with some not included. The table shows some 2.4 million clones, with 80% to 95% occurring only once. The chain combines TRBV15 with TRBJ2-1; D gene unclear. This TCR derives from a young man in good health. Some clones in this sample may be carry-over from other donors' samples. The sequencing input was naive CD4+ T cells from PBMCs. Subset: CD45RA+ positively selected. The CDR3 reads CATSRDYFNEQFF. CDR3 coding DNA: TGTGCCACCAGCAGAGATTATTTCAATGAGCAGTTCTTC.